This T cell receptor (beta chain) was profiled in a study of blood T cell repertoires in COVID-19. Across the whole study: Spain, Italy and the United States supplied samples that represented acute and convalescent COVID-19. The analysed material was cDNA or gDNA that came from T cells, B-cell-depleted T cells, or PBMCs.

Assay: immunoSEQ multiplex PCR; the TCRdb copy retains only in-frame clones and omits some. The sample yields about 160,000 clones, about 92% seen once. Trimming cost V 0 bases and J 5 bases, with 12 bases left between them. The CDR3 covers 15 residues. Germline CDR1 SGHTS, CDR2 YDEGEE. Seattle enrolled patients during active infection and tracked them longitudinally. Sequenced sample: peripheral blood. The chain carries TRBV5-8 and TRBJ2-1; D unresolved. The sequence came from a woman aged 60 to 75 with COVID-19, enrolled during active disease. The CDR3 spells CASSLEERPNNEQFF. The DNA for the CDR3 is TGTGCCAGCAGCTTGGAGGAGCGCCCCAACAATGAGCAGTTCTTC.